This T cell receptor (delta chain) was found in a study of gamma-delta chains in newborns, infants, children. Study background: Innate gammadelta T cells reportedly expand polyclonally right after birth, driven by microbial exposure, per the title.

V lost 3 bases and J lost 0; bases outside the gene matches: 9. The CDR3 contains 17 residues. Germline CDR1 GEAIGNYY, CDR2 EKD. This clone rates as medium-sized. TCRdb reapplied CATT to the reads. The sample lists fewer than 9,500 delta-chain clones, 22% seen once, with 4% to 5.5% in the top ten. V and J are TRDV2 and TRDJ1; TRDD3 matches at 10 bases. The sample was blood. The TCR comes from a child who was a newborn, infant or young child, either healthy, febrile or measles-vaccinated (not recorded which). The CDR3 reads CACDALGDGTYTDKLIF. CDR3 DNA sequence: TGTGCCTGTGACGCACTGGGGGATGGGACGTACACCGATAAACTCATCTTT.